This T cell receptor beta chain emerged from a study of shared clonotypes between healthy human individuals. Notes on the study in general: Naive CD4 clonotypes overlapped across a handful of donors at around 4.8%.

The V and J ends lost 1 base and 7 bases respectively, with 14 bases between them. CDR1 is SGHAT, CDR2 FQNNGV, per germline. There are 14 residues in the CDR3. Genomic DNA belonging to each subset was distributed in equal measure over several immunoSEQ plates. In the study's own analysis: With immunoSEQ giving junction-only sequences and no quality scores, filtering differed. Repertoires were generated with immunoSEQ multiplex PCR, while TCRdb's copy carries only in-frame clones and drops some. The V and J calls and clone size were taken over from that table, and D and trimming were inferred from the DNA. The top ten clones hold over 0.09% of a sample with around 550,000 clones, around 96% of them seen once. Naive CD8 cells, CD45RO-negative and positively selected for CCR7, excluded terminally differentiated effector memory CD45RA+ cells. All donors were Caucasian adults living in Nashville, Tennessee.

In this sample, this clone turned up once. Its antigen is still unknown. The sequence was collected from a woman in her 30s in good health. The specimen sequenced was naive CD8+ T cells sorted from blood. The chain is built from TRBV11-2 and TRBJ2-7, with a tentative D call TRBD1 (5 bases). The CDR3 is CASSLGQGYYEQYF. The CDR3 coding sequence is TGTGCCAGCAGCTTAGGGCAGGGCTACTATGAGCAGTACTTC.